The 5 T cell receptor beta chains reported below all come from one sample, sequenced in a study of PD-1 blockade in classical Hodgkin lymphoma. All the patients suffered relapse after autologous stem cell transplantation, and brentuximab vedotin exposure differed. Sequencing used immunoSEQ multiplex PCR; TCRdb keeps in-frame clones, though not all of them. The sample records about 46,000 clones, about 73% being singletons. The sequencing here drew on peripheral blood mononuclear cells (PBMCs), taken at baseline. These TCRs come from a human donor with classical Hodgkin lymphoma.

V is TRBV28 and J is TRBJ2-7; a weak D match, TRBD1 (5 bases). Germline assignment: CDR1 MDHEN and CDR2 SYDVKM. Deletions cut 2 bases from V and 2 bases from J, with 10 bases between. The CDR3 spans 14 residues. The CDR3 nucleotides read TGTGCCAGCAGTTTAAGGACAAGACCCTACGAGCAGTACTTC. It encodes CASSLRTRPYEQYF.

This sequence joins TRBV9 and TRBJ2-7, with D possibly being TRBD2 (6 bases). The CDR3 contains 15 residues. Trimming shortened V by 5 bases and J by 3 bases, and 18 bases separated the two germline ends. Germline loops: CDR1 SGDLS, CDR2 YYNGEE. DNA for the CDR3: TGTGCCAGCAGTCGCCAGGGAGGCGGCCTCTACGAGCAGTACTTC. Translated, it gives CASSRQGGGLYEQYF.

The chain carries TRBV30 and TRBJ1-3; D gene unclear. The ends were cut back, 4 bases at V and 0 bases at J, with 7 bases in the middle. Germline CDR1 reads GTSNPN; CDR2 reads SVGIG (reference sequence). The CDR3 runs to 13 residues. The chain's CDR3 is CAWTPGSGNTIYF. In DNA, the CDR3 is TGTGCCTGGACGCCGGGCTCTGGAAACACCATATATTTT.

This chain uses TRBV19 with TRBJ2-7; the match to TRBD1 covers 7 bases. Unmatched junction bases numbered 14, after V lost 2 bases and J lost 1 base. The CDR3 is 18 amino acids. Germline CDR1 LNHDA, CDR2 SQIVND (reference sequence). Here the CDR3 reads CASSIKYAGTVESYEQYF. CDR3 DNA: TGTGCCAGTAGTATAAAGTACGCCGGGACAGTTGAATCCTACGAGCAGTACTTC.

The chain couples TRBV27 to TRBJ1-2, with 8 bases lining up with TRBD1. The CDR3 is 16 amino acids. V gave up 5 bases and J gave up 0 bases; unmatched junction bases: 8. Germline values: CDR1 MNHEY, CDR2 SMNVEV (reference sequence). Here the CDR3 DNA reads TGTGCCAGCAGTCCGTTTGGACAGGGAACTAACTATGGCTACACCTTC. Its protein is CASSPFGQGTNYGYTF.